This record looks at one T cell receptor (beta chain) sequence and its context. The entry originates in a study of shared clonotypes between healthy human individuals. Generated by immunoSEQ multiplex PCR, the TCRdb table keeps only in-frame clones and is missing some. This sample has about 490,000 clones, with around 79% found just once. Deletions cut 5 bases from V and 3 bases from J, with 5 bases between. This CDR3 region has 12 residues. CDR1 and CDR2 (germline): LNHNV, YYDKDF (reference sequence). The receptor was isolated from a woman between 40 and 50 years old in good health. Some clones in this sample may be carry-over from other donors' samples. The specimen sequenced was PBMCs. The V gene is TRBV15, the J gene TRBJ1-5, with unresolved D. In DNA form, the CDR3 reads TGTGCCACCAGCCCTTTCAATCAGCCCCAGCATTTT. It specifies CATSPFNQPQHF.